These 20 T cell receptor beta chains came from one sample sequenced in a study of cytomegalovirus exposure and HLA in healthy donors. PCR used 60 Vbeta primers and 13 Jbeta primers. This table comes from immunoSEQ multiplex PCR, and its TCRdb copy is limited to in-frame clones, with some not included. The table lists about 200,000 clones. Material for sequencing was PBMCs. The receptors were sampled from a boy aged 5 to 17 in good health and CMV-seronegative.

The CDR3 region is CSVSIRTDYGYTF. The CDR3 DNA is TGCAGCGTTTCAATAAGGACAGACTATGGCTACACCTTC. The genes are TRBV29-1 and TRBJ1-2; D is perhaps TRBD1 (6 bases). Trimming pared 5 bases from V and 3 bases from J, leaving 13 bases between. Germline-derived CDR1 and CDR2 are SQVTM and ANQGSEA. CDR3 size: 13 residues.

V is TRBV5-1 and J is TRBJ2-3, with 14 nucleotides matching TRBD2. The V segment lost 3 bases and the J segment 4 bases; nucleotides outside the gene matches: 7. The germline gives CDR1 SGHRS, CDR2 YFSETQ. This CDR3 region has 17 residues. The CDR3 is CASSSRTSGGMADTQYF. CDR3 nucleotide sequence: TGCGCCAGCAGCTCAAGGACTAGCGGGGGGATGGCAGATACGCAGTATTTT.

For this clone: A read error may account for a junction end that differs from germline. The chain links TRBV9 to TRBJ1-6; a possible D gene is TRBD1 (5 bases). The CDR3 runs to 14 residues. CDR1 and CDR2 (germline): SGDLS, YYNGEE. CDR3 region: CASSVGGYSSPLHF. As DNA, the CDR3 is TGTGCCAGCAGTGTCGGGGGGTATAGTTCACCCCTCCACTTT.

The rearrangement joins TRBV18 to TRBJ2-1; 16 bases are a match to TRBD2. The length of the CDR3 is 17 residues. Germline V gene sequence: CDR1 KGHSH, CDR2 LQKENI. J was trimmed by 4 bases and V by 6 bases; bases with no gene match: 6. CDR3 nucleotide sequence: TGTGCCAGCTCGCCCGGGACTAGCGGGGGGGGTTACAATGAGCAGTTCTTC. Translation gives CASSPGTSGGGYNEQFF.

This sequence joins TRBV9 and TRBJ1-2; TRBD1 might be the D (5 bases). Trimming shortened V by 2 bases and J by 1 base, and 12 bases separated the two germline ends. CDR3 length: 15 amino acids. Germline values: CDR1 SGDLS, CDR2 YYNGEE. In nucleotides, the CDR3 is TGTGCCAGCAGCGTTGGGGCGGCGAATAACTATGGCTACACCTTC. Protein: CASSVGAANNYGYTF.

V gene TRBV11-2 combines with J gene TRBJ1-4; D gene ambiguous. The CDR3 spans 14 residues. V lost 1 base to trimming and J lost 5 bases, with 8 bases between them. Germline V gives CDR1 SGHAT, CDR2 FQNNGV. CDR3 DNA: TGTGCCAGCAGCTTAGGAGACAAGAATGAAAAACTGTTTTTT. Translation: CASSLGDKNEKLFF.

In the case of this clone: Other DNA sequences within the sample encode an identical CDR3. This rearrangement joins TRBV7-3 to TRBJ2-7; 9 nucleotides align to TRBD1. The CDR3 is 13 amino acids. With 5 bases clipped from V and 3 bases from J, the junction kept 2 bases outside the gene matches. The V gene's germline CDR1 is SGHTA and CDR2 FQGTGA. The CDR3 sequence is CASSPGQGYEQYF. CDR3 sequence (DNA): TGTGCCAGCAGCCCGGGACAGGGCTACGAGCAGTACTTC.

V gene TRBV7-2 combines with J gene TRBJ2-5, with D possibly TRBD2 on 5 matching bases. In germline, CDR1 is SGHTA, CDR2 FQGNSA. CDR3 size: 13 residues. V lost 5 bases and J lost 5, with 12 bases in between. The CDR3 sequence is CASSRGRSETQYF. Here the CDR3 DNA reads TGTGCCAGCAGCCGAGGGCGGTCTGAGACCCAGTACTTC. The variable domain in full, with the rest retrieved from reference TRBV7-2 and TRBJ2-5, is GAGVSQSPSNKVTEKGKDVELRCDPISGHTALYWYRQSLGQGLEFLIYFQGNSAPDKSGLPSDRFSAERTGGSVSTLTIQRTQQEDSAVYLCASSRGRSETQYFGPGTRLLVL.

V and J are TRBV6-6 and TRBJ2-7; the match to TRBD1 covers 9 bases. CDR3 length: 16 amino acids. Germline V gene sequence: CDR1 MNHNY, CDR2 SVGAGI (reference sequence). V lost 5 bases to trimming and J lost 3 bases; unmatched junction nucleotides: 11. Here the CDR3 reads CASSATGTGTDYEQYF. The CDR3 DNA is TGTGCCAGCAGTGCCACCGGGACAGGGACTGACTACGAGCAGTACTTC.

The CDR3 coding sequence is TGTGCCAGCTCACCACCTCGGGAGACCCAGTACTTC. It codes for CASSPPRETQYF. This rearrangement joins TRBV18 to TRBJ2-5; no clear D gene. The CDR3 totals 12 residues. Germline CDR1 reads KGHSH; CDR2 reads LQKENI. V was trimmed by 0 bases and J by 5 bases, leaving 4 bases between them.

The genes are TRBV4-2 and TRBJ2-2; tentatively, D is TRBD2 (6 bases). In germline, CDR1 is LGHNA, CDR2 YNFKEQ. V was clipped by 1 base and J by 3 bases, with 15 bases between them. The CDR3 contains 17 residues. CDR3 protein: CASSQVGRGGDTGELFF. CDR3 in DNA: TGTGCCAGCAGCCAAGTCGGGCGGGGAGGAGACACCGGGGAGCTGTTTTTT.

This rearrangement joins TRBV30 to TRBJ1-5, with a tentative D call TRBD1 (6 bases). The V and J ends lost 5 bases and 4 bases respectively, with 12 bases between them. CDR1 and CDR2 from the germline V gene are GTSNPN and SVGIG (reference sequence). The CDR3 totals 13 residues. The CDR3 protein is CAWGGRGNQPQHF. The CDR3 DNA follows: TGTGCCTGGGGGGGCAGGGGAAATCAGCCCCAGCATTTT.

The chain's CDR3 is CASSRLAGGYNEQFF. CDR3 sequence (DNA): TGCGCCAGCAGTCGACTAGCGGGGGGATACAATGAGCAGTTCTTC. The chain links TRBV4-3 to TRBJ2-1; 13 positions match TRBD2. Germline trimming cut 6 bases from V and 4 bases from J; bases unmatched to any gene: 3. There are 15 residues in the CDR3. The V gene's germline CDR1 is LGHNA and CDR2 YSLEER.

This chain connects TRBV10-2 to TRBJ2-1; 10 bases are a match to TRBD1. The V and J ends lost 8 bases and 6 bases, in that order; junction bases with no gene match: 10. CDR1 WSHSY and CDR2 SAAADI come from the germline V gene. The CDR3 totals 15 residues. The CDR3 loop reads CASRPVGQGSNEQFF. DNA for the CDR3: TGCGCCAGCCGTCCGGTGGGACAGGGGTCCAATGAGCAGTTCTTC.

Concerning this clone: The junction departs from the called germline gene at one end, perhaps through a read error. This sequence joins TRBV5-5 and TRBJ2-1, with TRBD2 identical over 7 bases. Germline V gene data show CDR1 as SGHKS and CDR2 as YYEKEE (reference sequence). This CDR3 has 16 residues. The CDR3 nucleotides are TGTGCCAGCAGCCCCCAGCGGGGCTTCTCCGACAATGAGCAGTTCTTC. This encodes CASSPQRGFSDNEQFF.

CDR3: CASSFGGGTSPLHF. CDR3 nucleotide sequence: TGTGCCAGCAGCTTCGGGGGGGGCACTTCACCCCTCCACTTT. V gene TRBV5-5 combines with J gene TRBJ1-6; weak D call: TRBD1 (6 bases). Trimming shortened V by 2 bases and J by 9 bases, and 12 bases separated the two germline ends. There are 14 residues in the CDR3. Germline loops: CDR1 SGHKS, CDR2 YYEKEE (reference sequence).

The rearrangement uses TRBV5-1 and TRBJ2-5, with TRBD1 matching 8 bases. The germline V gene has CDR1 SGHRS and CDR2 YFSETQ. The CDR3 consists of 15 residues. Trimming cost V 5 bases and J 1 base; bases outside gene matches: 7. CDR3 nucleotide sequence: TGCGCCAGCAGGCGGAAAGACAGGGGCCAAGAGACCCAGTACTTC. Its translation: CASRRKDRGQETQYF. Full variable domain (missing parts from reference TRBV5-1 and TRBJ2-5): KAGVTQTPRYLIKTRGQQVTLSCSPISGHRSVSWYQQTPGQGLQFLFEYFSETQRNKGNFPGRFSGRQFSNSRSEMNVSTLELGDSALYLCASRRKDRGQETQYFGPGTRLLVL.

The rearrangement links TRBV30 to TRBJ2-7; a possible D gene is TRBD2 (5 bases). Trimming shortened V by 3 bases and J by 6 bases, and 9 bases separated the two germline ends. This CDR3 has 11 amino acids. Germline values: CDR1 GTSNPN, CDR2 SVGIG (reference sequence). The CDR3 DNA is TGTGCCTGGAGGTTCGCGGGCGAGCAGTACTTC. It translates to CAWRFAGEQYF.

The rearrangement links TRBV5-1 to TRBJ2-1, with TRBD1 as a possible D gene (5 bases). Looked up from germline, CDR1 is SGHRS and CDR2 is YFSETQ. CDR3 length: 16 amino acids. V shed 0 bases and J shed 0 bases, with 10 bases lying between them. DNA for the CDR3: TGCGCCAGCAGCTTGGATGGCGACAGCTCCTACAATGAGCAGTTCTTC. Amino acids: CASSLDGDSSYNEQFF.

V and J are TRBV4-1 and TRBJ1-5; no reliable D call. The CDR3 has 17 amino acids. Between the trimmed V and J ends, which lost 0 bases and 1 base, there was a span of 13 bases. CDR1 and CDR2 from the germline V gene are MGHRA and YSYEKL. As DNA, the CDR3 is TGCGCCAGCAGCCAAGATAGCGGCTATTCGAGCAATCAGCCCCAGCATTTT. Encoded protein: CASSQDSGYSSNQPQHF.